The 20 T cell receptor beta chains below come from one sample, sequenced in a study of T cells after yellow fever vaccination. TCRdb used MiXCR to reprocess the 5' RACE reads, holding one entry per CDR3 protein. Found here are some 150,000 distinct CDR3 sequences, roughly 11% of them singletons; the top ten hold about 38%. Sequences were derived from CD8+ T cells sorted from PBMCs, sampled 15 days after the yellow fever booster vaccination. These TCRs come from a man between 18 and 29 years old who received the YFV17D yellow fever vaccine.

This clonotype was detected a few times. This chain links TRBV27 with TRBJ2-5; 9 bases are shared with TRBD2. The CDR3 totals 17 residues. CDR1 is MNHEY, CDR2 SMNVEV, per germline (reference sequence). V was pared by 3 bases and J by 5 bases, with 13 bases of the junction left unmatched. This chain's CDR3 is CASSFFFPSGVNETQYF. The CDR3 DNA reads TGTGCCAGCAGTTTCTTCTTCCCTAGCGGGGTGAATGAGACCCAGTACTTC.

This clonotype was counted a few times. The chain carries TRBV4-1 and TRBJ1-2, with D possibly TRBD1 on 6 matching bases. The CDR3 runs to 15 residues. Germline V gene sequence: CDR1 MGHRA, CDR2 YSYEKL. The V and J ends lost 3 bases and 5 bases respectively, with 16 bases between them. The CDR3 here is CASSQNQGITYGYTF. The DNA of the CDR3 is TGCGCCAGCAGCCAGAACCAGGGGATAACGTATGGCTACACCTTC.

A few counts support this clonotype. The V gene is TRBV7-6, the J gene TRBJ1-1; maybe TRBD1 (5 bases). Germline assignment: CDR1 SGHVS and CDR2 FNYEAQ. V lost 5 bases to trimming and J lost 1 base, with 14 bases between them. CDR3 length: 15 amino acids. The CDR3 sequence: CASSPRAGENTEAFF. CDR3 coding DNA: TGTGCCAGCAGCCCGAGGGCGGGGGAGAACACTGAAGCTTTCTTT.

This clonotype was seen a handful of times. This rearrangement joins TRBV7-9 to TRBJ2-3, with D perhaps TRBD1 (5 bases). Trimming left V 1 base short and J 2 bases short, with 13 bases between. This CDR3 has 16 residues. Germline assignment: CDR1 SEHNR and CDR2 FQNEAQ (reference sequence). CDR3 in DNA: TGTGCCAGCAGCTTAGGACAGACGGTCAACACAGATACGCAGTATTTT. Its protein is CASSLGQTVNTDTQYF.

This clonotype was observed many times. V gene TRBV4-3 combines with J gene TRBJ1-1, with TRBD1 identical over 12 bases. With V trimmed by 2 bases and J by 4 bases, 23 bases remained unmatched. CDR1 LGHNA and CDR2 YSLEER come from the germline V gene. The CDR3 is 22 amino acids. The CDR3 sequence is CASSQFVYSGLGTGGVVTEAFF. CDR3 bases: TGCGCCAGCAGCCAATTTGTATATTCTGGTCTAGGGACAGGGGGCGTTGTCACTGAAGCTTTCTTT.

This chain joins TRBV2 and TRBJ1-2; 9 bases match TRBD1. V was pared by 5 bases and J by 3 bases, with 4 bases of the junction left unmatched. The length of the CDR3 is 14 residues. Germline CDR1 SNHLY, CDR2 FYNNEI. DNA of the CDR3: TGTGCCAGCAGTATACAGGGGGCCTACTATGGCTACACCTTC. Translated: CASSIQGAYYGYTF. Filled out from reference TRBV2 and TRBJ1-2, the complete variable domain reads EPEVTQTPSHQVTQMGQEVILRCVPISNHLYFYWYRQILGQKVEFLVSFYNNEISEKSEIFDDQFSVERPDGSNFTLKIRSTKLEDSAMYFCASSIQGAYYGYTFGSGTRLTVV.

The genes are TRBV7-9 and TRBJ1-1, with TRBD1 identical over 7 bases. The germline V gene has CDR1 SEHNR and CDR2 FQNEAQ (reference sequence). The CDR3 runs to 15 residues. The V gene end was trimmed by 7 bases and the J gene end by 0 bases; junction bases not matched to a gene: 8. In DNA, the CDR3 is TGTGCCAGCACCGGGACAGACCGAATGAACACTGAAGCTTTCTTT. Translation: CASTGTDRMNTEAFF.

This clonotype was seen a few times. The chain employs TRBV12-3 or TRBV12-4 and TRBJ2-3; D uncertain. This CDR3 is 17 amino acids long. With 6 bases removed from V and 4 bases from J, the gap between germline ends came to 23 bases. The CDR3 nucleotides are TGTGCCAGCAGCCCCACTCTATACCTGGGGATAGCAGATACGCAGTATTTT. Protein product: CASSPTLYLGIADTQYF.

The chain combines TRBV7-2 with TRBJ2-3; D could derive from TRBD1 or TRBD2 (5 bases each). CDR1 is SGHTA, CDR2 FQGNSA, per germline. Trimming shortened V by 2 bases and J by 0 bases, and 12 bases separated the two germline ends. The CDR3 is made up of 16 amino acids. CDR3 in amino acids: CASSLYGGRSTDTQYF. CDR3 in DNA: TGTGCCAGCAGCTTATATGGGGGAAGGAGCACAGATACGCAGTATTTT.

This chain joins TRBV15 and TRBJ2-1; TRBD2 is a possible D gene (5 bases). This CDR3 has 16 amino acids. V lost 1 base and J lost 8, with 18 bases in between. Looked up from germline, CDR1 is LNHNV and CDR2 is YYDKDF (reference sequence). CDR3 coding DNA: TGTGCCACCAGCAGAGGGGGAGAGTCCATATCCGATGAGCAGTTCTTC. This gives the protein CATSRGGESISDEQFF.

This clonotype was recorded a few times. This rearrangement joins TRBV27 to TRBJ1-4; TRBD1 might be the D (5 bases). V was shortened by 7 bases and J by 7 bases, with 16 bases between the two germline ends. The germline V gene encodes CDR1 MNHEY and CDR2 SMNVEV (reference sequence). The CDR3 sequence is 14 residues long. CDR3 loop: CASKAVGLGEKLFF. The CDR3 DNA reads TGTGCCAGCAAGGCGGTGGGGCTAGGTGAAAAACTGTTTTTT.

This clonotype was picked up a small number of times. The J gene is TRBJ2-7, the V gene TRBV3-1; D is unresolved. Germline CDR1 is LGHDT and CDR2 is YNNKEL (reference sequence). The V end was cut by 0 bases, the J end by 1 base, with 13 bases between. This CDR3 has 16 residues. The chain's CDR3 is CASSQDLRRPSYEQYF. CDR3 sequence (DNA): TGTGCCAGCAGCCAAGATCTCCGCCGGCCTTCCTACGAGCAGTACTTC.

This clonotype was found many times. The CDR3 protein is CATSAGSGANVLTF. CDR3 in DNA: TGTGCCACCAGTGCGGGCTCTGGGGCCAACGTCCTGACTTTC. The chain carries TRBV24-1 and TRBJ2-6; no firm D call. CDR1 and CDR2 from the germline V gene are KGHDR and SFDVKD. The CDR3 loop spans 14 amino acids. V was pared by 5 bases and J by 0 bases, with 4 bases between.

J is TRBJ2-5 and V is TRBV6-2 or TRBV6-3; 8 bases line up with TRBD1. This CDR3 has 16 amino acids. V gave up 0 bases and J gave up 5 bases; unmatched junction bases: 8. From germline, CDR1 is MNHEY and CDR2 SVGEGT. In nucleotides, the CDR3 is TGTGCCAGCAGTTACTCGCAGGGGGCGATGGACGAGACCCAGTACTTC. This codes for CASSYSQGAMDETQYF.

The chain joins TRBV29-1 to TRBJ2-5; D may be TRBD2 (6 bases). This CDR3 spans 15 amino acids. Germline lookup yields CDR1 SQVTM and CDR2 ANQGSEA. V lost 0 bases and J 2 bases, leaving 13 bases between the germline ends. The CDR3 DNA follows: TGCAGCGTTGAAGATCTTTCGGGAGATCAAGAGACCCAGTACTTC. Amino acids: CSVEDLSGDQETQYF.

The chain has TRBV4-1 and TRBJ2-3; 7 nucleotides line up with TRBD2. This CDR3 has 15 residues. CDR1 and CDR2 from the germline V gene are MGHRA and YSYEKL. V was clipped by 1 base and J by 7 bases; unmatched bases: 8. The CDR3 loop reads CASSQGESGVNTQYF. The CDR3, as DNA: TGCGCCAGCAGCCAAGGCGAAAGCGGGGTCAATACGCAGTATTTT.

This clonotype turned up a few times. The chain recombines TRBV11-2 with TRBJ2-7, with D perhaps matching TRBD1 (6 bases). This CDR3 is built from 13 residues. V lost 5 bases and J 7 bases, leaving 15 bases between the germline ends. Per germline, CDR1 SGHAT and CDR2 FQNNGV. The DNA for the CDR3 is TGTGCCAGCAGCAGACAGGAGCCGGGGGAGCAGTACGTC. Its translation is CASSRQEPGEQYV.

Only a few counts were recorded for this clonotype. CDR3 DNA: TGTGCCAGCAGCGTAGTCGGATTCGCGAACACTGAAGCTTTCTTT. Translating it yields CASSVVGFANTEAFF. This sequence joins TRBV9 and TRBJ1-1; no definite D call. CDR3 length: 15 amino acids. The ends were cut back, 0 bases at V and 1 base at J, with 10 bases in the middle. Germline-derived CDR1 and CDR2 are SGDLS and YYNGEE.

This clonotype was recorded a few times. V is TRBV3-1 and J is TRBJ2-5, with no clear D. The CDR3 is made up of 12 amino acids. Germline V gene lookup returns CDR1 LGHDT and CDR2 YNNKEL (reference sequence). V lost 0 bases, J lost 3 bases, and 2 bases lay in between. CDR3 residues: CASSQEKETQYF. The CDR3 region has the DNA TGTGCCAGCAGCCAAGAGAAAGAGACCCAGTACTTC.

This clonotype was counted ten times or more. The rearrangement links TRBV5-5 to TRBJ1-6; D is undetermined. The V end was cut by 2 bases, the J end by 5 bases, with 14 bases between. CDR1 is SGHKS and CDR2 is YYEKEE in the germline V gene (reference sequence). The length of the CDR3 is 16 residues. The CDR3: CASSFRAGSHNSPLHF. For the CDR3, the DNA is TGTGCCAGCAGCTTTAGGGCGGGGTCGCATAATTCACCCCTCCACTTT.